This T cell receptor beta chain stems from a study of blood T cells in healthy people across ages. Germline values: CDR1 MNHEY, CDR2 SVGAGI. The CDR3 sequence is 15 residues long. There were at least 5 micrograms of total RNA extracted from every sample. A second PCR of about 7 to 12 cycles used a sample-barcoded 5' primer and a J-beta primer mix. Each cDNA molecule received a tag from a template-switch adaptor that had 12 random nucleotides. TCRdb used MiXCR to reprocess the 5' RACE reads, holding one entry per CDR3 protein. The profile shows 870,000 or so distinct CDR3 sequences, 29% of them singletons.

The specimen sequenced was blood. The chain employs TRBV6-5 and TRBJ2-4, with 7 bases that match TRBD1. Gene TRBJ2-7 matches the end of the DNA better, so the J call may be wrong. This TCR was recovered from a woman older than 75 in good health. The CDR3 is CASSYGTGTAYEQYF. Here the CDR3 DNA reads TGTGCCAGCAGTTACGGCACCGGGACAGCCTACGAGCAGTACTTC.